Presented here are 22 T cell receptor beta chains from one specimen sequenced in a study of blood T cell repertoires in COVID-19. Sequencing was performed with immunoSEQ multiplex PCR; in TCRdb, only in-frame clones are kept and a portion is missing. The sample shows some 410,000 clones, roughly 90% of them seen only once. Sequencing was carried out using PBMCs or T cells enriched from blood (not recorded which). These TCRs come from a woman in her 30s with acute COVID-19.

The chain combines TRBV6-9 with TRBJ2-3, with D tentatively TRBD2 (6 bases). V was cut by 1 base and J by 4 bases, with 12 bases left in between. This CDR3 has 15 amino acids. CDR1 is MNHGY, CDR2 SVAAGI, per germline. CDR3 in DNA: TGTGCCAGCAGTTATTTAAACCGGGGGTCAGATACGCAGTATTTT. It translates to CASSYLNRGSDTQYF.

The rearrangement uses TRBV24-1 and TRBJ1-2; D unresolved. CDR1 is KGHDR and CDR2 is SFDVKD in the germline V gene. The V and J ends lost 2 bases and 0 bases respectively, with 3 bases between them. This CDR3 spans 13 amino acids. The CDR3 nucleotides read TGTGCCACCAGTGATTACACTAACTATGGCTACACCTTC. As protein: CATSDYTNYGYTF.

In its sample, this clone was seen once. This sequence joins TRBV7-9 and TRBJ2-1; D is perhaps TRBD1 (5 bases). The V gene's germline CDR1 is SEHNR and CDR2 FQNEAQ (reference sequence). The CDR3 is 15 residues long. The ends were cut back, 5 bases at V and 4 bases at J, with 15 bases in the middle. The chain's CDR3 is CASSTQGGPYNEQFF. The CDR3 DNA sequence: TGTGCCAGCAGCACCCAGGGTGGCCCTTACAATGAGCAGTTCTTC.

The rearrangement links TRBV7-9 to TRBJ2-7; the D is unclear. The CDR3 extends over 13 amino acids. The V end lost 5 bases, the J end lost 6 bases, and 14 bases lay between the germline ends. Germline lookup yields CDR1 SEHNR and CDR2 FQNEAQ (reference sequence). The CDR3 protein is CASSPLGWSEQYF. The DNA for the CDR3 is TGTGCCAGCAGCCCGTTAGGATGGAGCGAGCAGTACTTC.

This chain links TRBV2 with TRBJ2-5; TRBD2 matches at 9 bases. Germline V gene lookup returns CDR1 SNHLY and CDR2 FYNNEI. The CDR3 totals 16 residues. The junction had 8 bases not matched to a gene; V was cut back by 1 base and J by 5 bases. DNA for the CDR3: TGTGCCAGCAGTGAAGAGGCGGCGGGGGGGCAGGAGACCCAGTACTTC. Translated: CASSEEAAGGQETQYF.

Here the CDR3 reads CATSRGGFPENGYTF. The CDR3 DNA follows: TGTGCCACCAGCAGAGGCGGGTTTCCCGAGAATGGCTACACCTTC. V is TRBV15 and J is TRBJ1-2; D uncertain. From germline, CDR1 is LNHNV and CDR2 YYDKDF (reference sequence). Trimming cost V 1 base and J 6 bases, with 15 bases left between them. The CDR3 has 15 residues.

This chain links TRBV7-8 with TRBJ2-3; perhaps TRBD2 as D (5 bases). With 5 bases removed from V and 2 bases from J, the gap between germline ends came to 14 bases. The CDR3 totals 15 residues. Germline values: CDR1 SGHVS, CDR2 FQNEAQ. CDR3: CASSLDGGNTDTQYF. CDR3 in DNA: TGTGCCAGCAGCCTCGACGGAGGTAACACAGATACGCAGTATTTT.

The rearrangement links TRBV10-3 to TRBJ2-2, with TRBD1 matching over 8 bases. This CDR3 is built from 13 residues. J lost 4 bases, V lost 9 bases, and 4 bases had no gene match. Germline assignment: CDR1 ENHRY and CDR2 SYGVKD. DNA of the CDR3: TGTGCCATACGACAGGGGAGCACCGGGGAGCTGTTTTTT. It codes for CAIRQGSTGELFF.

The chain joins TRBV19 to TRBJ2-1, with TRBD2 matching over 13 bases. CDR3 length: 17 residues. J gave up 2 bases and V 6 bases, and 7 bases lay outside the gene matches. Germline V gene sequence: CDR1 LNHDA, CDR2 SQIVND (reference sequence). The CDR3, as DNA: TGTGCCAGTAGCCCTGGGGGACTAGCGGGGCCCTACAATGAGCAGTTCTTC. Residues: CASSPGGLAGPYNEQFF.

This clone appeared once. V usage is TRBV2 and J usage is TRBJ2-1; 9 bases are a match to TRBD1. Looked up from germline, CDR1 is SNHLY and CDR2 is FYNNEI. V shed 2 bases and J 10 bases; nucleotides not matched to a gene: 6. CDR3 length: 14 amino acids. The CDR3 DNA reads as TGTGCCAGCAGTGAAACAGGGGGCGGCCCCGAGCAGTTCTTC. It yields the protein CASSETGGGPEQFF.

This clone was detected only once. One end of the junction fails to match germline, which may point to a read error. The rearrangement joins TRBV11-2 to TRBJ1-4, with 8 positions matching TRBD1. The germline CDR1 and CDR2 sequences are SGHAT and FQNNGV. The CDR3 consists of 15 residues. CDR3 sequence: CASSSRTGPNEKLFF. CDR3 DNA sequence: TGTGCCAGCAGCTCCCGGACAGGGCCTAACGAAAAACTGTTTTTT.

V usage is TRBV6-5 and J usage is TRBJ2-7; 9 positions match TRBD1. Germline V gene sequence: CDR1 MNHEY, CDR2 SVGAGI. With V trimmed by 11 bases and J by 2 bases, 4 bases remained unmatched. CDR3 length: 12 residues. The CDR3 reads CASGTGPYEQYF. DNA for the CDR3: TGTGCCTCGGGGACAGGGCCCTACGAGCAGTACTTC.

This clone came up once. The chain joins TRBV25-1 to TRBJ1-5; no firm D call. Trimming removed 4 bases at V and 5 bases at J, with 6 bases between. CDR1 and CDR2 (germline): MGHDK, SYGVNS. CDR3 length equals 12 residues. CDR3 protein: CASSGPDQPQHF. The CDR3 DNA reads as TGTGCCAGCAGTGGGCCAGATCAGCCCCAGCATTTT.

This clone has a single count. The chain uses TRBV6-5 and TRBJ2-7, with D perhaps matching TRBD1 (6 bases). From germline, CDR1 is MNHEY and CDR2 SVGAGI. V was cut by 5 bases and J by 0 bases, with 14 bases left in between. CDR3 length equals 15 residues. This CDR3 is CASSRPGHSSYEQYF. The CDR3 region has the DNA TGTGCCAGCAGTCGCCCGGGACACTCCTCCTACGAGCAGTACTTC.

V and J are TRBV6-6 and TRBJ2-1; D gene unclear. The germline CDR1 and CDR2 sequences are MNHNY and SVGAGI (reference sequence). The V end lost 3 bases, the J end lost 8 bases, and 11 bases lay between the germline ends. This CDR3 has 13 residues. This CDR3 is CASSYAGYDEQFF. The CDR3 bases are TGTGCCAGCAGTTATGCCGGGTACGATGAGCAGTTCTTC.

For the CDR3, the DNA is TGTGCCAGCAGCTTAGGCGGAAAACAGCATTTT. It specifies CASSLGGKQHF. The V and J genes are TRBV7-9 and TRBJ1-5; unclear D gene. V was shortened by 1 base and J by 13 bases, with 8 bases between the two germline ends. CDR1 and CDR2 (germline): SEHNR, FQNEAQ (reference sequence). The CDR3 is 11 residues long.

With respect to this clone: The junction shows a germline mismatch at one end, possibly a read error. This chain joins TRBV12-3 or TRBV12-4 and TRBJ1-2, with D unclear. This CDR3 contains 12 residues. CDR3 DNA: TGTGCCAGCAGCGCGGCTAAGTATGGCTACACCTTC. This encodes CASSAAKYGYTF.

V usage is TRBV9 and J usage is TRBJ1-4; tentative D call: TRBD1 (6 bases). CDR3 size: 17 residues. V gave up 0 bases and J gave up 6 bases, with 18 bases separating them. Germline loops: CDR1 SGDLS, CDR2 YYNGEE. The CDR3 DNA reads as TGTGCCAGCAGCGTAGCGGCAGGGGCCCTACAGTATGAAAAACTGTTTTTT. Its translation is CASSVAAGALQYEKLFF. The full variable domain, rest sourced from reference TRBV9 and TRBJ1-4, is DSGVTQTPKHLITATGQRVTLRCSPRSGDLSVYWYQQSLDQGLQFLIQYYNGEERAKGNILERFSAQQFPDLHSELNLSSLELGDSALYFCASSVAAGALQYEKLFFGSGTQLSVL.

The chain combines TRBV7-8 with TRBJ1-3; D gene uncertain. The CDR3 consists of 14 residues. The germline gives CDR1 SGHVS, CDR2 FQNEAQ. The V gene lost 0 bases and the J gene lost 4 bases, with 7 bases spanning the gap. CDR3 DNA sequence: TGTGCCAGCAGCTTAGCGCACGGGGGAAACACCATATATTTT. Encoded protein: CASSLAHGGNTIYF.

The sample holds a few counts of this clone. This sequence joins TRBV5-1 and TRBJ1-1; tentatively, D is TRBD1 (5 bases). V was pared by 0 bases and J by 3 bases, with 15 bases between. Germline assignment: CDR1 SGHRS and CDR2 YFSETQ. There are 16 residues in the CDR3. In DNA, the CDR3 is TGCGCCAGCAGCTTGGGGCCGGGGGTAGGGGACACTGAAGCTTTCTTT. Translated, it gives CASSLGPGVGDTEAFF.

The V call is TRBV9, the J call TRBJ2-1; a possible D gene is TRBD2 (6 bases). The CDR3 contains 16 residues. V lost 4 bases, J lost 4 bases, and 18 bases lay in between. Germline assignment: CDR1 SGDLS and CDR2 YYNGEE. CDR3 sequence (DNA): TGTGCCAGCAGCACAACCGGGACTGGAAAATACAATGAGCAGTTCTTC. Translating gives CASSTTGTGKYNEQFF.

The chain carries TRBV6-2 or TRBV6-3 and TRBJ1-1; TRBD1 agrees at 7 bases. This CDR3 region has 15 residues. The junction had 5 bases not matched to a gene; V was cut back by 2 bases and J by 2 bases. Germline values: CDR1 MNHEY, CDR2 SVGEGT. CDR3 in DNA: TGTGCCAGCAGTTACCCGGACAGGAGCAACACTGAAGCTTTCTTT. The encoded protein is CASSYPDRSNTEAFF.